A selection of T cell receptor beta chains follows, all from one sample in a study of T cell repertoires in cytomegalovirus infection. TCRdb itself ran the reads through MiXCR, one entry per CDR3 protein. In the table there are about 230,000 distinct CDR3 sequences, about 7% of which are singletons. The sample consisted of PBMCs. These receptors were taken from a human donor in good health (CMV status not recorded). Some clones in this sample may be carry-over from other donors' samples. Each CDR3 is given with its conserved first and last residue. D genes are given only for firm matches. Where a row states a size, it is once, few, many or the class of an expanded clone; other rows omit it.

>TRBV7-2|TRBJ1-2|-|many
CASSFDQIGYTF
TGTGCCAGCAGCTTCGACCAGATAGGCTACACCTTC
>TRBV6-2/TRBV6-3|TRBJ2-4|-|many
CASSYSGGVQYF
TGTGCCAGCAGTTACTCCGGGGGTGTTCAGTACTTC
>TRBV24-1|TRBJ2-4|-|many
CATSDPTVAKNIQYF
TGTGCCACCAGTGATCCGACAGTAGCCAAAAACATTCAGTACTTC
>TRBV24-1|TRBJ2-7|-|-
CATSDSGLDEQYF
TGTGCCACCAGTGATTCGGGTCTAGACGAGCAGTACTTC
>TRBV7-6|TRBJ2-7|-|many
CASGRVVGHEQYF
TGTGCCAGCGGCAGGGTGGTGGGGCACGAGCAGTACTTC
>TRBV5-6|TRBJ1-5|-|many
CASSAGLDNQPQHF
TGTGCCAGCAGCGCAGGGTTGGACAATCAGCCCCAGCATTTT
>TRBV7-8|TRBJ2-6|-|many
CASSSYRIVRISGANVLTF
TGTGCCAGCAGCTCCTACCGTATTGTCAGGATCTCTGGGGCCAACGTCCTGACTTTC
>TRBV7-9|TRBJ2-7|TRBD1|many
CASSLYRDSYEQYF
TGTGCCAGCAGCCTCTACCGGGACAGCTACGAGCAGTACTTC
>TRBV5-1|TRBJ2-7|TRBD2|many
CASSLSSGGLYEQYF
TGCGCCAGCAGCTTGTCTAGCGGGGGACTCTACGAGCAGTACTTC
>TRBV28|TRBJ1-6|-|many
CASRRTLRISPLHF
TGTGCCAGCAGACGGACCCTCAGGATATCACCCCTCCACTTT